This T cell receptor beta chain was retrieved from a study of response to subunit inactivated influenza vaccine (dated 2018 in TCRdb). Study-wide context: Deep quantitative profiling of the T cell receptor repertoire was used in the study to follow responses to a trivalent subunit inactivated influenza vaccine.

The library was produced with RT-PCR. For sequencing, an Illumina HiSeq 2500 was employed. TCRdb trimmed the raw reads at Q25, called clones with MiXCR and kept productive beta chains. Every CDR3 protein is listed once, alongside the most common genes and DNA of its rows. For this sample the table gives approximately 500,000 distinct CDR3 sequences, of which roughly 13% were detected only once. The top ten constitute around 14% of the sample. In light of the paper, this sample's time point label describes: approximately 40 days after influenza vaccine administration. Sequences SGHDT (CDR1) and YYEEEE (CDR2) are obtained from the germline V gene. V sheds 5 bases and J sheds 5 bases, leaving 16 bases between their ends. The CDR3 sequence holds 14 residues, the cysteine and phenylalanine included. CDR3 DNA only is kept here, 42 bases in frame from base 1. This clonotype was found a few times. Its target antigen remains unknown. Base qualities are missing; no much larger clone stands one base away.

Summary of the overall study and its limitations: The authors suggested that each seasonal influenza vaccination may recruit only a limited number of new T cells.

This receptor was obtained from a man between 45 and 60 years old who received an inactivated influenza vaccine. Donor details come from another sample of the same person, matched by shared clones. Sequenced material: PBMCs from blood, taken roughly 47 days after vaccination. Rearrangement joined TRBV5-6 to TRBJ2-5, with the D gene possibly TRBD1 or TRBD2, each one fitting 7 bases. The CDR3 loop reads CASRPDREGETQYF. The nucleotide sequence is given as TGTGCCAGCAGACCCGACAGGGAGGGGGAGACCCAGTACTTC. This CDR3, with the reference TRBV5-6 and TRBJ2-5 proteins standing in past its ends, gives the full variable domain DAGVTQSPTHLIKTRGQQVTLRCSPKSGHDTVSWYQQALGQGPQFIFQYYEEEERQRGNFPDRFSGHQFPNYSSELNVNALLLGDSALYLCASRPDREGETQYFGPGTRLLVL.